The 20 T cell receptor beta chains presented below share a single source sample, sequenced in a study of PD-1 blockade in classical Hodgkin lymphoma. Some clones are missing from TCRdb's copy, which holds only in-frame ones; the method was immunoSEQ multiplex PCR. Of 25,000 to 35,000 clones in the sample, approximately 70% were seen once. In every patient, relapse followed autologous stem cell transplantation, while exposure to brentuximab vedotin differed. The input for sequencing was peripheral blood mononuclear cells (PBMCs), taken before the second cycle of nivolumab. These receptors came from a human donor with classical Hodgkin lymphoma.

This clone appeared a few times. V usage is TRBV21-1 and J usage is TRBJ1-6; the tabulated D call, TRBD1, remains unverified against the DNA. TRBV21-1 is recorded as a pseudogene. This CDR3 is built from 15 residues. The CDR3 sequence: CASRLVQGRALYLHF. The CDR3 DNA reads TGTGCCAGCAGGCTAGTACAGGGACGAGCCCTGTACCTCCACTTT.

This chain connects TRBV9 to TRBJ1-5; no firm D call. Germline V gene data show CDR1 as SGDLS and CDR2 as YYNGEE. CDR3 size: 13 residues. Between the trimmed V and J ends, which lost 0 bases and 6 bases, there was a span of 7 bases. CDR3 loop: CASSVGMGQPQHF. Here the CDR3 DNA reads TGTGCCAGCAGCGTAGGAATGGGTCAGCCCCAGCATTTT.

This chain joins TRBV29-1 and TRBJ2-1; maybe TRBD2 (5 bases). This CDR3 comprises 13 residues. Trimming cost V 6 bases and J 12 bases, with 21 bases left between them. CDR1 and CDR2 (germline): SQVTM, ANQGSEA. The CDR3 region is CSVAITSDLGQFF. The CDR3 bases are TGCAGCGTCGCGATTACTAGTGACCTAGGGCAGTTCTTC.

The V call is TRBV2, the J call TRBJ2-7; the D call may be TRBD1 or TRBD2 (6 bases each). The CDR3 extends over 16 amino acids. V was shortened by 6 bases and J by 2 bases, with 20 bases between the two germline ends. Germline loops: CDR1 SNHLY, CDR2 FYNNEI. The CDR3, as DNA: TGTGCCAGCAGCAACCCCCAACGGGGGACAACCTACGAGCAGTACTTC. Translation: CASSNPQRGTTYEQYF.

The sample holds a few counts of this clone. The chain uses TRBV2 and TRBJ2-3, with a tentative D call TRBD2 (5 bases). The CDR3 loop spans 15 amino acids. Germline V lookup: CDR1 SNHLY, CDR2 FYNNEI. V was clipped by 3 bases and J by 1 base, with 11 bases between them. The CDR3 loop is CASSDPGGGTDTQYF. The CDR3 DNA follows: TGTGCCAGCAGTGACCCCGGAGGCGGCACAGATACGCAGTATTTT.

The chain has TRBV5-5 and TRBJ2-2; 8 bases are shared with TRBD2. This CDR3 is built from 14 residues. Trimming removed 0 bases from V and 8 bases from J; junction bases left unmatched: 3. CDR1 and CDR2 from the germline V gene are SGHKS and YYEKEE (reference sequence). In DNA form, the CDR3 reads TGTGCCAGCAGCTTGGAGGCGGGAGGTGGGGAGCTGTTTTTT. Translation gives CASSLEAGGGELFF.

This rearrangement joins TRBV9 to TRBJ2-2; D call uncertain. CDR3 length: 14 residues. Trimming removed 6 bases from V and 13 bases from J, with 22 bases in between. The germline gives CDR1 SGDLS, CDR2 YYNGEE. CDR3 residues: CASTGRGSDLTLFF. CDR3 DNA sequence: TGTGCCAGCACCGGCAGAGGATCCGACTTAACGCTGTTTTTT. The complete variable domain, with remaining parts taken from reference TRBV9 and TRBJ2-2, reads DSGVTQTPKHLITATGQRVTLRCSPRSGDLSVYWYQQSLDQGLQFLIQYYNGEERAKGNILERFSAQQFPDLHSELNLSSLELGDSALYFCASTGRGSDLTLFFGEGSRLTVL.

The V gene is TRBV4-2, the J gene TRBJ2-3; the D gene is possibly TRBD1 (5 bases). V shed 1 base and J shed 4 bases, with 15 bases lying between them. This CDR3 is 16 amino acids long. Germline CDR1 and CDR2: LGHNA and YNFKEQ. The DNA for the CDR3 is TGTGCCAGCAGCCAAGCAGGGCTCAAAATGGCAGATACGCAGTATTTT. Amino acids: CASSQAGLKMADTQYF.

The chain is built from TRBV19 and TRBJ1-5; D is possibly TRBD1 (6 bases). V was cut by 7 bases and J by 6 bases, with 16 bases left in between. In germline, CDR1 is LNHDA, CDR2 SQIVND (reference sequence). The CDR3 covers 14 residues. The CDR3 DNA follows: TGTGCCAGTAAGGGGGAAAGGTTTTTTCAGCCCCAGCATTTT. Translating it yields CASKGERFFQPQHF.

This clone was found a few times. This chain joins TRBV9 and TRBJ2-5, with TRBD2 matching over 13 bases. The CDR3 spans 15 residues. V lost 4 bases, J lost 5 bases, and 5 bases stayed unmatched. Germline CDR1 is SGDLS and CDR2 is YYNGEE. CDR3 coding DNA: TGTGCCAGCAGCTGGACTAGCGGGGGAGGGGAGACCCAGTACTTC. This gives the protein CASSWTSGGGETQYF.

CDR3 amino acids: CASSQGRVSGNTIYF. DNA for the CDR3: TGTGCCAGCAGCCAAGGGCGAGTCTCTGGAAACACCATATATTTT. The rearrangement links TRBV14 to TRBJ1-3; D unclear. V was trimmed by 1 base and J by 0 bases, leaving 7 bases between them. The CDR3 runs 15 residues. Germline loops: CDR1 SGHDN, CDR2 FVKESK.

This clone was counted only a few times. The V and J genes are TRBV19 and TRBJ1-2, with D maybe TRBD1 (5 bases). The CDR3 is made up of 14 amino acids. V was shortened by 5 bases and J by 4 bases, with 14 bases between the two germline ends. Germline CDR1 reads LNHDA; CDR2 reads SQIVND (reference sequence). The CDR3 DNA follows: TGTGCCAGTAGTCTCACGATCGGGGGCTATGGCTACACCTTC. Its translation is CASSLTIGGYGYTF.

V usage is TRBV28 and J usage is TRBJ1-5; D remains ambiguous. The CDR3 runs 12 residues. Trimming removed 5 bases from V and 4 bases from J, with 6 bases in between. Germline CDR1 reads MDHEN; CDR2 reads SYDVKM. The CDR3 coding sequence is TGTGCCAGCAGTCCAATAAATCAGCCCCAGCATTTT. This codes for CASSPINQPQHF.

The chain uses TRBV27 and TRBJ1-4, with TRBD1 as a possible D gene (5 bases). The CDR3 spans 13 residues. Trimming shortened V by 3 bases and J by 8 bases, and 10 bases separated the two germline ends. The germline V gene encodes CDR1 MNHEY and CDR2 SMNVEV (reference sequence). Here the CDR3 DNA reads TGTGCCAGCAGTTTGGGGCCGGGGGAAAAACTGTTTTTT. This sequence encodes CASSLGPGEKLFF.

V is TRBV18 and J is TRBJ2-7; D gene uncertain. The CDR3 runs 13 residues. The germline V gene has CDR1 KGHSH and CDR2 LQKENI. Trimming left V 6 bases short and J 1 base short, with 10 bases between. This chain's CDR3 is CASSPTTSYEQYV. The CDR3 coding sequence is TGTGCCAGCTCCCCAACCACGTCCTACGAGCAGTACGTC.

This clone came up once. V and J are TRBV11-2 and TRBJ1-1, with D hard to call. Germline V gene sequence: CDR1 SGHAT, CDR2 FQNNGV. CDR3 length equals 18 residues. Trimming stripped 8 bases from V and 0 bases from J, with 25 bases between. CDR3 sequence (DNA): TGTGCCAGCTCCAATTCGGAGGGTGGGAGACCTTTGAACACTGAAGCTTTCTTT. Encoded protein: CASSNSEGGRPLNTEAFF.

The V gene is TRBV18, the J gene TRBJ2-3; D gene uncertain. Trimming took off 2 bases at V and 6 bases at J, with 15 bases between the two ends. The CDR3 runs 15 residues. The germline gives CDR1 KGHSH, CDR2 LQKENI. The CDR3 nucleotides read TGTGCCAGCTCACCAGGAGAAAGTTCCCCTGATACGCAGTATTTT. Its protein product is CASSPGESSPDTQYF.

J is TRBJ2-7 and V is TRBV7-2; 7 positions match TRBD1. The V gene's germline CDR1 is SGHTA and CDR2 FQGNSA. Trimming removed 2 bases from V and 5 bases from J; junction bases left unmatched: 12. This CDR3 has 16 residues. Here the CDR3 reads CASSLSWQGVIDEQYF. As DNA, the CDR3 is TGTGCCAGCAGCTTAAGTTGGCAGGGGGTTATTGACGAGCAGTACTTC.

The CDR3 nucleotides read TGTGCCAGCAGCCCAGAACGCTACAGGGGAAATCAGCCCCAGCATTTT. Amino acid sequence: CASSPERYRGNQPQHF. V is TRBV4-2 and J is TRBJ1-5; 7 bases align to TRBD1. The germline V gene has CDR1 LGHNA and CDR2 YNFKEQ. The CDR3 consists of 16 residues. The trim removed 4 bases at V and 4 bases at J, leaving 10 bases unmatched.

V usage is TRBV2 and J usage is TRBJ2-5, with 8 nucleotides matching TRBD2. Per the germline V gene, CDR1 is SNHLY and CDR2 is FYNNEI. V trimming: 4 bases; J trimming: 1 base; junction bases outside the gene matches: 5. The CDR3 sequence is 15 residues long. This CDR3 reads CASSGWTSSQETQYF. DNA for the CDR3: TGTGCCAGCAGTGGATGGACTAGCTCCCAAGAGACCCAGTACTTC.